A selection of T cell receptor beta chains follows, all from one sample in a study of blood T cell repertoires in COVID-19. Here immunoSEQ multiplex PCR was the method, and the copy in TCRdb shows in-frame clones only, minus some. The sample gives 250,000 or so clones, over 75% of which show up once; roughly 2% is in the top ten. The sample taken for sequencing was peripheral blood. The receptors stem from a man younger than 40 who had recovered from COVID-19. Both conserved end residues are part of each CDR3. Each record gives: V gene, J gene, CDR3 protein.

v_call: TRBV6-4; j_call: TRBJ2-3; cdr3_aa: CASSDSPAGGADTQYF
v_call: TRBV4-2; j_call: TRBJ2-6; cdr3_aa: CASSQDWVAGGHGANVLTF
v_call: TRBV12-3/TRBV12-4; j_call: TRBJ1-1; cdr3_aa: CASSLSRDTEAFF
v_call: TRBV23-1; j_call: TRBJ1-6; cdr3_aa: CASSQYRNSPLHF
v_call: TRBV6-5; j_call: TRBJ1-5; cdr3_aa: CASSYGRGQNQPQHF
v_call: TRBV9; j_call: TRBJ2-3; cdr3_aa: CASSVDGAPTDTQYF
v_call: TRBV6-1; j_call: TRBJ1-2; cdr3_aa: CASSEPTTEGYTF
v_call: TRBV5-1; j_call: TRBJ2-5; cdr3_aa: CASSRANRRGQETQYF
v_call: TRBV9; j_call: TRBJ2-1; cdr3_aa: CASSDSGGNEQFF
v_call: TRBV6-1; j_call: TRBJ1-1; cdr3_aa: CASSEVRGSTEAFF
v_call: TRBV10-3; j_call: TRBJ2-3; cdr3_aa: CAGSGGAADTQYF
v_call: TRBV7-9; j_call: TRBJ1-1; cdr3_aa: CASSPIGPGRTEAFF
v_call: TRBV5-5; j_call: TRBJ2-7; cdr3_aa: CASSLLGQGYEQYF
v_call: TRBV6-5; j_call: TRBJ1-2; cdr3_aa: CASRTGTYGYTF
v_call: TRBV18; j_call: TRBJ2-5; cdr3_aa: CASSPLAREETQYF
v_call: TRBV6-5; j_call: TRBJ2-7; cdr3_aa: CASIPGQGSYEQYF